The clone carrying this T cell receptor beta chain came up a few times. Its cognate antigen is unknown. TCRdb independently ran MiXCR on the RT-PCR reads; one entry per CDR3 protein. The table includes more than 450,000 distinct CDR3 sequences, about 10% detected once. The data are from a study of response to subunit inactivated influenza vaccine. The CDR3 consists of 16 residues. J was trimmed by 9 bases and V by 3 bases; bases with no gene match: 11. Study-level results: Authors suggested few new T cells are recruited by each seasonal influenza vaccination.

Here the sequenced sample was PBMCs from blood, taken on the day of vaccination. The V and J genes are TRBV12-3 or TRBV12-4 and TRBJ2-1; 10 positions agree with TRBD2. The clonotype was recovered from a man aged 50 or older who received an inactivated influenza vaccine. CDR3 sequence reads: CASSFPPGTSVGEQFF. The DNA of the CDR3 is TGTGCCAGCAGTTTCCCACCTGGGACTAGCGTCGGTGAGCAGTTCTTC.